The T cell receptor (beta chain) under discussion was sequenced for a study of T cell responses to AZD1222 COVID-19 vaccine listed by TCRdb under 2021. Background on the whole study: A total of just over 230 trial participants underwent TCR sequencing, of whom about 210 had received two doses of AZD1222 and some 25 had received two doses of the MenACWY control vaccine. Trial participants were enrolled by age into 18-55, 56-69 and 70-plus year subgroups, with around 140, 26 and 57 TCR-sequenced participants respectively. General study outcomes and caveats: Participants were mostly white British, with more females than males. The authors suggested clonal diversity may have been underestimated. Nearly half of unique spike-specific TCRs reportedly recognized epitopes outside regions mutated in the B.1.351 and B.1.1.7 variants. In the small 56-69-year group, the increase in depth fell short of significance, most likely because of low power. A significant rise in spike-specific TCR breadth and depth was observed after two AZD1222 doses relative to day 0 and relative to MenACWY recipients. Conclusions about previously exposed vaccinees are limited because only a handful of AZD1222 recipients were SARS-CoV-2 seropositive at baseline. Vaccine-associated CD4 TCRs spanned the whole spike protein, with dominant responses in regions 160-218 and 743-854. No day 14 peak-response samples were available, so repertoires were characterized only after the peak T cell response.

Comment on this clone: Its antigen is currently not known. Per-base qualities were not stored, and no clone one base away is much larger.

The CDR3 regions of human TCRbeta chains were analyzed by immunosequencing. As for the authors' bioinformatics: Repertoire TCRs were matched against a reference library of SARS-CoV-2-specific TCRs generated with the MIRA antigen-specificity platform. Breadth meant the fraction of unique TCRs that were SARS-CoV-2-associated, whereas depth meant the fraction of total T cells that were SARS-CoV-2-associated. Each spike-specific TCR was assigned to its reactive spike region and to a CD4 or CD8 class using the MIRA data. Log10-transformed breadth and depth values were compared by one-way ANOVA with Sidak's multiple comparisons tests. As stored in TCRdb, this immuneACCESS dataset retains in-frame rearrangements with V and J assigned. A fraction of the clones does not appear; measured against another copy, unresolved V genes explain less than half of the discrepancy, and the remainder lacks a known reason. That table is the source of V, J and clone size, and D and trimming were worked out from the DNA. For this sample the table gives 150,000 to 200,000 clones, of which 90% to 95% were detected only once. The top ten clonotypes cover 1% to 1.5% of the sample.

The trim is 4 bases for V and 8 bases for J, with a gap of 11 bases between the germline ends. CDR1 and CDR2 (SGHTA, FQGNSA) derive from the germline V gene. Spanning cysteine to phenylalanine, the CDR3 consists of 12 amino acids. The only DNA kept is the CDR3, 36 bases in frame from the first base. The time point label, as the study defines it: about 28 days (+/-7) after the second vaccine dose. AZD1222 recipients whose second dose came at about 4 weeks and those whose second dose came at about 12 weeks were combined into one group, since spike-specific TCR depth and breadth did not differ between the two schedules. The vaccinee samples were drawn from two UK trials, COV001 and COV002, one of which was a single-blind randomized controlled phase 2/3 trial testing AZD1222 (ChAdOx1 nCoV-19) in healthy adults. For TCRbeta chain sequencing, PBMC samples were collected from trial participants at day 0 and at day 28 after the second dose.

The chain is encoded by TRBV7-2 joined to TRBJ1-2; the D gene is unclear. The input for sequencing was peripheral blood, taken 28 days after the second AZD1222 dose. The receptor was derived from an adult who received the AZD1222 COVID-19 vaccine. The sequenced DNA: TGTGCCAGCAGCTGGCCCCTGTTAGGCTACACCTTC. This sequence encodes CASSWPLLGYTF.